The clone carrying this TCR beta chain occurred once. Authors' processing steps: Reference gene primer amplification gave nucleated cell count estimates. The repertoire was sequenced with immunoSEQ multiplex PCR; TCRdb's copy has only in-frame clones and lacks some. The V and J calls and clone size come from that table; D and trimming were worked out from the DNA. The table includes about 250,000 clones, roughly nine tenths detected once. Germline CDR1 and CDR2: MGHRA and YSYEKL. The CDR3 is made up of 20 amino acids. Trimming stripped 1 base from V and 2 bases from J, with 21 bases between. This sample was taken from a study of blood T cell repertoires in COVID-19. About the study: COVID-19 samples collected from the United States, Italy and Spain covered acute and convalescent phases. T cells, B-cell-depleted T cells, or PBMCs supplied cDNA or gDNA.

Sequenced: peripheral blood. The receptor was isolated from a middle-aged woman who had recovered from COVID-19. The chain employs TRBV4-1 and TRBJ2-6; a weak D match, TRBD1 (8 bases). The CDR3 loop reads CASSQAGGGQAAPGANVLTF. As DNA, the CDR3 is TGCGCCAGCAGCCAAGCTGGGGGGGGACAGGCAGCTCCTGGGGCCAACGTCCTGACTTTC.